This note documents a single TCR beta chain sequence. Antigen unknown. Regions amplified from RNA transcripts were the TCR beta CDR3 regions. HTBI primers drove first-round RT-PCR of the TCR CDR3. TCRdb fed the multiplex PCR reads into MiXCR, producing one record per CDR3 protein. This table has under 750,000 distinct CDR3 sequences, about 19% appearing once. These data come from a study of T cells in Graves' hyperthyroidism and ophthalmopathy. Study-level points and caveats: Most clonotypes expanded in thyroid above 0.001 were likewise present in blood.

V was pared by 2 bases and J by 5 bases, with 7 bases between. The CDR3 is 13 amino acids. CDR1 is MNHEY and CDR2 is SVGEGT in the germline V gene. This chain uses TRBV6-2 or TRBV6-3 with TRBJ2-1; D unclear. This TCR came from a woman in her forties or fifties with Graves' hyperthyroidism that later progressed to Graves' ophthalmopathy. Sequencing was performed on blood. CDR3 protein: CASSYGVDNEQFF. In DNA form, the CDR3 reads TGTGCCAGCAGTTACGGAGTCGACAATGAGCAGTTCTTC.